This TCR beta chain originates from a study of T cell clones after liver transplantation. Sequencing used immunoSEQ multiplex PCR; TCRdb keeps in-frame clones, though not all of them. The sample contains 65,000 to 80,000 clones, roughly 83% of which appear only once. Only a few counts were recorded for this clone. The V end lost 3 bases, the J end lost 5 bases, and 13 bases lay between the germline ends. CDR1 and CDR2 from the germline V gene are SGHAT and FQNNGV. CDR3 length: 14 amino acids. Thawed unstimulated PBMCs were FACS-sorted by CD3, CD4 and CD8 into two populations. The sample in question was CD4+ T cells from blood, obtained at the 22-month timepoint. The chain uses TRBV11-2 and TRBJ1-2; TRBD1 might be the D (5 bases). The clonotype originates from a human patient who received a liver transplant. Part of the T cell pool may stem from the graft donor. Written as DNA, the CDR3 is TGTGCCAGCAGCTTTCCGGGACGGCAATATGGCTACACCTTC. As protein: CASSFPGRQYGYTF.